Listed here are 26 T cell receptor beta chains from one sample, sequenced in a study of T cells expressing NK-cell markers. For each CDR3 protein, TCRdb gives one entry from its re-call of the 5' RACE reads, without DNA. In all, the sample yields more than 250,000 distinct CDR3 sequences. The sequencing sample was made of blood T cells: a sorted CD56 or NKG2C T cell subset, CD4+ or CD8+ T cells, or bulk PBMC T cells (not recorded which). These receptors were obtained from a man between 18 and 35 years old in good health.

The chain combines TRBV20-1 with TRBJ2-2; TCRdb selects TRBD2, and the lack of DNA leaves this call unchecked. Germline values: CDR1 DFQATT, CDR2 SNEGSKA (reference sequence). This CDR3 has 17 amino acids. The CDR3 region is CSARGRAPGESTGELFF.

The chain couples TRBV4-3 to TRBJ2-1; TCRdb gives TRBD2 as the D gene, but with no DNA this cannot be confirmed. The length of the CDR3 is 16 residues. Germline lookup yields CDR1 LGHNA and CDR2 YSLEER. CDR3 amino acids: CASSHVHSGRWNEQFF.

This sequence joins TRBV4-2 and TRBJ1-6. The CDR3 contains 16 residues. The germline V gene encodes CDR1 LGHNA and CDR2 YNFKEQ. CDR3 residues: CASSQEFRQSNSPLHF.

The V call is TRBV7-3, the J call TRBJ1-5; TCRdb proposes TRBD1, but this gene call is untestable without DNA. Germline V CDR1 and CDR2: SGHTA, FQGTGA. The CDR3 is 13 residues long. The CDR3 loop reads CASSLDREGPQHF.

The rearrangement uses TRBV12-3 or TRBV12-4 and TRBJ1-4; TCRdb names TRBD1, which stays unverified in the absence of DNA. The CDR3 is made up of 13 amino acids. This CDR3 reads CASTPGGWEKLFF.

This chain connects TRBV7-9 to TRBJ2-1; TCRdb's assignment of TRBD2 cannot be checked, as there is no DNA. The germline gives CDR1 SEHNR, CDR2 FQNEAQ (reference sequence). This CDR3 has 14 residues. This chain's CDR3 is CASNGAGLTGEQFF.

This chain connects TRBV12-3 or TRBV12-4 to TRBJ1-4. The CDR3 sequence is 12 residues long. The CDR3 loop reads CASRIKNEKLFF.

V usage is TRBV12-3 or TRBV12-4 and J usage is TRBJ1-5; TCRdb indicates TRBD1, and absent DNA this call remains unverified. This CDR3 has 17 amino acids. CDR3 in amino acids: CASSQDVGAGGNQPQHF.

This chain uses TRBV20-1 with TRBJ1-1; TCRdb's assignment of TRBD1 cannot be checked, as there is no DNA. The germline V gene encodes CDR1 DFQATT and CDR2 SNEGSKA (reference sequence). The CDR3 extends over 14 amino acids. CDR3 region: CSAIPRQLNTEAFF.

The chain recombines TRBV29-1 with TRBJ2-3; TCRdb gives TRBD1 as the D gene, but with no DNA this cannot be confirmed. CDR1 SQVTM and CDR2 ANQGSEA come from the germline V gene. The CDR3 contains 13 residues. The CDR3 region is CSVAGGFTDTQYF.

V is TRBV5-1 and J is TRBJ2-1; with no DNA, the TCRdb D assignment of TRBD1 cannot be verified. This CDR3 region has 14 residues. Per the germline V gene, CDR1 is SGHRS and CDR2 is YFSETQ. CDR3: CASSLDSRANEQFF. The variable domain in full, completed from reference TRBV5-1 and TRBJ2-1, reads KAGVTQTPRYLIKTRGQQVTLSCSPISGHRSVSWYQQTPGQGLQFLFEYFSETQRNKGNFPGRFSGRQFSNSRSEMNVSTLELGDSALYLCASSLDSRANEQFFGPGTRLTVL.

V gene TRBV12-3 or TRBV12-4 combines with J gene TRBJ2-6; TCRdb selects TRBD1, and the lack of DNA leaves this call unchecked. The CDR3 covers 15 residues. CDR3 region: CASRITGVGANVLTF.

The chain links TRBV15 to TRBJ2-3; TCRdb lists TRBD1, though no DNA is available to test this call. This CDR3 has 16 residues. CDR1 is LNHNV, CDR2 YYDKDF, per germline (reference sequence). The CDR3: CATSPQQLRATDTQYF. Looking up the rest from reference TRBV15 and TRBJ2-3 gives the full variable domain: DAMVIQNPRYQVTQFGKPVTLSCSQTLNHNVMYWYQQKSSQAPKLLFHYYDKDFNNEADTPDNFQSRRPNTSFCFLDIRSPGLGDTAMYLCATSPQQLRATDTQYFGPGTRLTVL.

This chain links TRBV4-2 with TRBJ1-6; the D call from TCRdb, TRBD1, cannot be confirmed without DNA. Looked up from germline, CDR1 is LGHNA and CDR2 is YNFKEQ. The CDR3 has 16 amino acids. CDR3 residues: CASSQGTAGVGSPLHF.

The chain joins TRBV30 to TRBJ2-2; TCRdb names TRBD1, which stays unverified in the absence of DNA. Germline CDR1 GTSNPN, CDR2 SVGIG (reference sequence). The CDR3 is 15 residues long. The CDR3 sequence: CAWRGRDRGAGELFF.

The CDR3 loop is CASSMTPGTQYF. The chain combines TRBV19 with TRBJ2-3; the TRBD1 assignment by TCRdb is unverifiable without DNA. The CDR3 is 12 amino acids. Germline lookup yields CDR1 LNHDA and CDR2 SQIVND (reference sequence).

This CDR3 reads CASGAGYGYTF. The chain has TRBV12-3 or TRBV12-4 and TRBJ1-2. This CDR3 is 11 amino acids long.

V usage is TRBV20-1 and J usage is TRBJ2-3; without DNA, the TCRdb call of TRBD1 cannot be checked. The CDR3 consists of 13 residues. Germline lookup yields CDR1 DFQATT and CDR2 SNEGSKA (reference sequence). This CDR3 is CSERGISTDTQYF.

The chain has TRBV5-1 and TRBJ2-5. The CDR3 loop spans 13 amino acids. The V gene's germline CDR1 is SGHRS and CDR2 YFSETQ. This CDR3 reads CASSFVVTETQYF.

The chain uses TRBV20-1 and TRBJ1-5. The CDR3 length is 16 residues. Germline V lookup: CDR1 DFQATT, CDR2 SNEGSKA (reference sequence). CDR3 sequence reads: CSAEGGVLHSNQPQHF.

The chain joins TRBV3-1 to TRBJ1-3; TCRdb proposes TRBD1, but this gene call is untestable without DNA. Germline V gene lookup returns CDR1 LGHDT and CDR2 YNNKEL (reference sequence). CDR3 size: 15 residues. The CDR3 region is CASSLADRAGNTIYF.

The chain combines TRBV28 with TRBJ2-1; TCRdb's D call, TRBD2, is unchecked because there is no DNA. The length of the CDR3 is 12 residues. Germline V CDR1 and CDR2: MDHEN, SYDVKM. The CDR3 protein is CASSSGLGEQFF.

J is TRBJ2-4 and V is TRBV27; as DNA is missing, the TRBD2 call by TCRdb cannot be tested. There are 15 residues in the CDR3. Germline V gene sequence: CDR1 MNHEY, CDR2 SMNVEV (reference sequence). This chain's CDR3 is CASRGEGAAKNIQYF.

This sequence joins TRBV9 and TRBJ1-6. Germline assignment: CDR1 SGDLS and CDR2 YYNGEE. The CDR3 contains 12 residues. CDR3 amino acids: CASSGGNSPLHF.

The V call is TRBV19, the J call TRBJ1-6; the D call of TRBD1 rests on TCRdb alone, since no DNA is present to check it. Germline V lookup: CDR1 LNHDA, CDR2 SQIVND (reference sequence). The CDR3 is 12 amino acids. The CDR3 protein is CASSTGMSPLHF.

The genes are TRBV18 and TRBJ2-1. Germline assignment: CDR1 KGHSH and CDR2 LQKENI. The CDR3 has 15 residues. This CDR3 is CASSPREKAYNEQFF.